This T cell receptor beta chain is drawn from a study of T cells in localized non-small cell lung cancer. Study-level points and caveats: A median of roughly 57 clones ranked among the top 100 in tumor appeared in adjacent lung. Uninvolved adjacent lung showed higher T cell clonality than tumor. A single tumor region was sequenced, leaving heterogeneity possible.

Clones were read by immunoSEQ multiplex PCR, and TCRdb kept only the in-frame ones, dropping some. The data hold about 1,100 clones, with roughly 25% observed a single time. Trimming removed 0 bases from V and 8 bases from J, with 13 bases in between. This CDR3 comprises 14 residues. Germline V gives CDR1 SGHNT, CDR2 YENEEA. This clone was picked up a small number of times. What it binds is not known. This chain joins TRBV11-3 and TRBJ1-2; D gene ambiguous. Sequenced here: normal lung tissue next to the tumor, sampled before any cancer treatment. This TCR was sampled from a woman aged 40-69 years with stage I squamous cell lung carcinoma. DNA for the CDR3: TGTGCCAGCAGCTTAGAGGGTCGGAGCTCGGGCTACACCTTC. It is translated as CASSLEGRSSGYTF.